One sample yielded the 13 T cell receptor beta chains listed below, sequenced in a study of early stage breast cancer tumors. The data were produced by immunoSEQ multiplex PCR, yet TCRdb's version contains in-frame clones alone and is incomplete. The repertoire holds several thousand clones, about three fifths seen once, with approximately 12% in the top ten. Sequencing was carried out using normal breast tissue next to the tumor. Receptors originate from a person between 50 and 60 years old with breast cancer.

The rearrangement joins TRBV4-2 to TRBJ1-4; D ambiguous. Between the trimmed V and J ends, which lost 4 bases and 16 bases, there was a span of 13 bases. CDR3 length equals 11 residues. In germline, CDR1 is LGHNA, CDR2 YNFKEQ. CDR3 sequence reads: CASSPGGVRFF. CDR3 coding DNA: TGTGCCAGCAGCCCGGGCGGCGTTAGGTTTTTT.

The rearrangement links TRBV2 to TRBJ2-2, with TRBD2 matching over 9 bases. V lost 7 bases to trimming and J lost 2 bases; unmatched junction nucleotides: 5. The CDR3 contains 15 residues. The germline V gene encodes CDR1 SNHLY and CDR2 FYNNEI. CDR3 coding DNA: TGTGCCAGCACAGTACTAGCGGGTAACACCGGGGAGCTGTTTTTT. It yields the protein CASTVLAGNTGELFF.

The chain recombines TRBV18 with TRBJ1-4; D is undetermined. Trimming stripped 2 bases from V and 8 bases from J, with 6 bases between. Germline CDR1 reads KGHSH; CDR2 reads LQKENI. The CDR3 runs 12 residues. DNA for the CDR3: TGTGCCAGCTCACCAGACCGGGAAAAACTGTTTTTT. Protein sequence: CASSPDREKLFF.

By share of the sample, this clone is medium-sized. The chain uses TRBV12-5 and TRBJ2-7; TRBD2 is a possible D gene (6 bases). The germline gives CDR1 LGHNT, CDR2 FRNRAP. V was shortened by 2 bases and J by 1 base, with 12 bases between the two germline ends. CDR3 length: 15 amino acids. The CDR3 sequence: CASGLFGDLSYEQYF. The CDR3 region has the DNA TGTGCTAGTGGTTTGTTCGGGGACTTGTCCTACGAGCAGTACTTC.

In its sample, this clone was seen once. This sequence joins TRBV7-3 and TRBJ2-3, with D uncertain. The germline V and J ends were trimmed by 6 bases and 1 base, with 14 bases remaining between them. Germline-derived CDR1 and CDR2 are SGHTA and FQGTGA. The CDR3 is made up of 15 amino acids. CDR3 nucleotides: TGTGCCAGCAGTTATCTAGGGATAGGCACAGATACGCAGTATTTT. It is translated as CASSYLGIGTDTQYF.

The chain is built from TRBV11-2 and TRBJ2-5, with D tentatively TRBD1 (5 bases). The CDR3 runs 17 residues. Trimming cost V 1 base and J 0 bases, with 15 bases left between them. Germline V gene lookup returns CDR1 SGHAT and CDR2 FQNNGV. The DNA for the CDR3 is TGTGCCAGCAGCTTAGTAAGGGAAACAGGATACCAAGAGACCCAGTACTTC. It specifies CASSLVRETGYQETQYF. Looking up the rest from reference TRBV11-2 and TRBJ2-5 gives the full variable domain: EAGVAQSPRYKIIEKRQSVAFWCNPISGHATLYWYQQILGQGPKLLIQFQNNGVVDDSQLPKDRFSAERLKGVDSTLKIQPAKLEDSAVYLCASSLVRETGYQETQYFGPGTRLLVL.

The chain links TRBV27 to TRBJ2-5; 9 nucleotides align to TRBD2. Germline values: CDR1 MNHEY, CDR2 SMNVEV (reference sequence). V shed 2 bases and J 5 bases; nucleotides not matched to a gene: 9. The CDR3 covers 16 residues. CDR3 DNA: TGTGCCAGCAGTTTAGGGGGGCGGGAGGGTTGGGAGACCCAGTACTTC. This sequence encodes CASSLGGREGWETQYF.

The rearrangement joins TRBV2 to TRBJ1-5; 7 nucleotides line up with TRBD1. The CDR3 is 14 amino acids. J was trimmed by 5 bases and V by 1 base; bases with no gene match: 2. The V gene's germline CDR1 is SNHLY and CDR2 FYNNEI. In DNA form, the CDR3 reads TGTGCCAGCAGTGAAGGACAGGGACATCAGCCCCAGCATTTT. Amino acids: CASSEGQGHQPQHF.

J is TRBJ2-7 and V is TRBV6-5, with D maybe TRBD1 (5 bases). Trimming shortened V by 2 bases and J by 0 bases, and 5 bases separated the two germline ends. The V gene's germline CDR1 is MNHEY and CDR2 SVGAGI. The CDR3 loop spans 13 amino acids. CDR3 amino acids: CASSYDSSYEQYF. CDR3 DNA sequence: TGTGCCAGCAGTTACGACAGCTCCTACGAGCAGTACTTC.

The chain uses TRBV9 and TRBJ2-2; 10 positions match TRBD2. Germline-derived CDR1 and CDR2 are SGDLS and YYNGEE. CDR3 length: 14 amino acids. Trimming removed 5 bases from V and 5 bases from J; junction bases left unmatched: 3. The DNA for the CDR3 is TGTGCCAGCAGAGGACTAGCGGAGACCGGGGAGCTGTTTTTT. This sequence encodes CASRGLAETGELFF.

The CDR3, as DNA: TGTGCCAGCAGTTTGGGGCTAGGGTGGAGGCAGCCCCAGCATTTT. Protein sequence: CASSLGLGWRQPQHF. The rearrangement uses TRBV27 and TRBJ1-5, with D possibly matching TRBD1 (5 bases). Per the germline V gene, CDR1 is MNHEY and CDR2 is SMNVEV (reference sequence). This CDR3 region has 15 residues. Trimming took off 3 bases at V and 7 bases at J, with 16 bases between the two ends.

Worth noting for this clone: A read error may produce the germline difference seen at one junction end. CDR3: CASSYKGAPNNEQFF. CDR3 sequence (DNA): TGTGCTAGCAGCTACAAGGGGGCCCCAAACAATGAGCAGTTCTTC. This chain links TRBV7-7 with TRBJ2-1; 7 positions match TRBD1. The CDR3 covers 15 residues. Germline V gene lookup returns CDR1 SSHAT and CDR2 FNYEAQ (reference sequence).

This sequence joins TRBV6-5 and TRBJ2-5; D remains unclear. The germline gives CDR1 MNHEY, CDR2 SVGAGI. The CDR3 totals 15 residues. V gave up 5 bases and J gave up 4 bases, with 17 bases separating them. The CDR3 reads CASSQVKDLRETQYF. CDR3 nucleotide sequence: TGTGCCAGCAGTCAGGTAAAGGACCTGAGAGAGACCCAGTACTTC.